The clone carrying this T cell receptor (beta chain) was observed once. The repertoire was sequenced with immunoSEQ multiplex PCR; TCRdb's copy has only in-frame clones and lacks some. The table includes tens of thousands of clones, roughly 89% detected once. The data were obtained in a study of T cell changes during pregnancy in multiple sclerosis. V lost 1 base and J 8 bases, leaving 16 bases between the germline ends. CDR1 is MNHNS and CDR2 is SASEGT in the germline V gene. The CDR3 is 15 residues long. The TCR originated in a female donor with multiple sclerosis, enrolled in a pregnancy study. The chain uses TRBV6-1 and TRBJ2-3; a possible D gene is TRBD2 (6 bases). Sequencing was performed on peripheral blood, taken in the second trimester of pregnancy. The CDR3 here is CASSEDGGGIGTQYF. CDR3 sequence (DNA): TGTGCCAGCAGTGAAGACGGGGGAGGAATTGGTACGCAGTATTTT.